Below, 22 T cell receptor beta chains from the same sample are listed, as sequenced in a study of blood T cells in healthy people across ages. Alongside a J-beta primer mix, a sample-barcoded 5' primer served in a second PCR lasting about 7 to 12 cycles. TCRdb ran MiXCR on the 5' RACE reads and lists one entry per CDR3 protein. The data hold 1.5 million to 2 million distinct CDR3 sequences, with roughly 52% observed a single time. Source material: blood. Source of these receptors: a woman in her forties in good health.

This clonotype was found a few times. The gene calls are TRBV29-1 and TRBJ1-6; TRBD1 matches at 7 bases. The CDR3 has 13 residues. CDR1 is SQVTM, CDR2 ANQGSEA, per germline. V was pared by 7 bases and J by 8 bases, with 8 bases of the junction left unmatched. CDR3 sequence reads: CSAGTDQYSPLHF. The CDR3 nucleotides are TGCAGCGCCGGGACAGACCAATATTCACCCCTCCACTTT.

This clonotype was found once. The rearrangement joins TRBV7-6 to TRBJ2-5; 7 nucleotides align to TRBD1. Trimming cost V 7 bases and J 2 bases; bases outside gene matches: 7. The CDR3 sequence is 14 residues long. Germline-derived CDR1 and CDR2 are SGHVS and FNYEAQ. The CDR3 is CASNRDSQQETQYF. The CDR3 DNA reads as TGTGCCAGCAATCGGGACAGCCAGCAAGAGACCCAGTACTTC. Filled out from reference TRBV7-6 and TRBJ2-5, the complete variable domain reads GAGVSQSPRYKVTKRGQDVALRCDPISGHVSLYWYRQALGQGPEFLTYFNYEAQQDKSGLPNDRFSAERPEGSISTLTIQRTEQRDSAMYRCASNRDSQQETQYFGPGTRLLVL.

The chain combines TRBV2 with TRBJ2-1; D is ambiguous. V gave up 3 bases and J gave up 9 bases, with 12 bases separating them. The CDR3 has 13 amino acids. Germline lookup yields CDR1 SNHLY and CDR2 FYNNEI. The CDR3 protein is CASSEGIGPEQFF. Written as DNA, the CDR3 is TGTGCCAGCAGTGAGGGAATAGGGCCTGAGCAGTTCTTC.

This chain links TRBV6-6 with TRBJ1-2; no clear D gene. The length of the CDR3 is 11 residues. Germline assignment: CDR1 MNHNY and CDR2 SVGAGI (reference sequence). V was clipped by 2 bases and J by 8 bases, with 6 bases between them. CDR3 bases: TGTGCCAGCAGTTACGATGAAGGCTACACCTTC. This encodes CASSYDEGYTF.

This clonotype has just a few counts. Written as DNA, the CDR3 is TGCAGTGCTAGTGAGACTAGTTACGAGCAGTACTTC. Translated: CSASETSYEQYF. The J gene is TRBJ2-7, the V gene TRBV20-1, with D possibly TRBD2 on 6 matching bases. The CDR3 extends over 12 amino acids. Germline CDR1 is DFQATT and CDR2 is SNEGSKA (reference sequence). The V end was cut by 3 bases, the J end by 4 bases, with 10 bases between.

The chain has TRBV10-3 and TRBJ2-6, with D maybe TRBD1 (6 bases). CDR1 and CDR2 from the germline V gene are ENHRY and SYGVKD. The V gene lost 0 bases and the J gene lost 0 bases, with 9 bases spanning the gap. This CDR3 has 17 amino acids. As DNA, the CDR3 is TGTGCCATCAGTGAGTCGGGGGCGAGCTCTGGGGCCAACGTCCTGACTTTC. Encoded protein: CAISESGASSGANVLTF.

This clonotype was picked up one time. V usage is TRBV20-1 and J usage is TRBJ2-1; the match to TRBD2 covers 10 bases. The V gene's germline CDR1 is DFQATT and CDR2 SNEGSKA (reference sequence). V dropped 4 bases and J dropped 4; count of bases not matched to a gene: 7. The CDR3 covers 15 residues. CDR3 coding DNA: TGCAGTGCTACACCCACTAGCGGGGTTTACAATGAGCAGTTCTTC. It is translated as CSATPTSGVYNEQFF.

J is TRBJ1-2 and V is TRBV7-2; TRBD1 aligns across 7 bases. Germline trimming cut 7 bases from V and 8 bases from J; bases unmatched to any gene: 10. The CDR3 spans 13 residues. Germline lookup yields CDR1 SGHTA and CDR2 FQGNSA. In DNA form, the CDR3 reads TGTGCCAGCACCGGGCAGGGGGTAGGAGGCTACACCTTC. This translates into CASTGQGVGGYTF.

The sample holds a few counts of this clonotype. This chain joins TRBV4-2 and TRBJ2-3; 15 positions agree with TRBD2. From germline, CDR1 is LGHNA and CDR2 YNFKEQ. This CDR3 is 17 amino acids long. With V trimmed by 0 bases and J by 8 bases, 6 bases remained unmatched. This chain's CDR3 is CASSQEGTSGGRGTQYF. The CDR3 DNA reads as TGTGCCAGCAGCCAAGAAGGGACTAGCGGGGGGAGAGGTACGCAGTATTTT.

The J gene is TRBJ2-5, the V gene TRBV2; 9 positions agree with TRBD2. The CDR3 runs to 16 residues. V dropped 3 bases and J dropped 3; count of bases not matched to a gene: 8. Germline V gene lookup returns CDR1 SNHLY and CDR2 FYNNEI. The CDR3 here is CASSESAGGAEETQYF. The CDR3 region has the DNA TGTGCCAGCAGTGAGAGTGCGGGGGGGGCGGAAGAGACCCAGTACTTC.

This clonotype was observed a few times. The chain combines TRBV7-2 with TRBJ2-1; D may be TRBD2 (7 bases). The CDR3 covers 15 residues. V was cut by 4 bases and J by 5 bases, with 15 bases left in between. Germline CDR1 SGHTA, CDR2 FQGNSA. In DNA, the CDR3 is TGTGCCAGCAGCTCGATGGGGGGGCCTAACAATGAGCAGTTCTTC. It translates to CASSSMGGPNNEQFF.

There are a few counts of this clonotype. The V call is TRBV24-1, the J call TRBJ2-1; 11 positions match TRBD1. This CDR3 spans 16 amino acids. CDR1 KGHDR and CDR2 SFDVKD come from the germline V gene. V dropped 1 base and J dropped 7; count of bases not matched to a gene: 5. DNA of the CDR3: TGTGCCACCAGTGATTTCGGACAGGGGGCAAGGAATGAGCAGTTCTTC. Translating gives CATSDFGQGARNEQFF.

As DNA, the CDR3 is TGTGCCAGCAGTTCCGGACAGGCTGCAGTCTCACCCCTCCACTTT. Protein product: CASSSGQAAVSPLHF. The J gene is TRBJ1-6, the V gene TRBV12-3 or TRBV12-4; 7 bases align to TRBD1. The CDR3 is made up of 15 amino acids. After removal of 4 bases from V and 10 bases from J, the junction contained 10 bases not matched to a gene.

The CDR3 loop is CASSQDRRRTEAFF. The CDR3 bases are TGCGCCAGCAGCCAGGACAGGAGGCGCACTGAAGCTTTCTTT. This chain connects TRBV4-3 to TRBJ1-1; the match to TRBD1 covers 7 bases. The CDR3 runs 14 residues. Germline V gene sequence: CDR1 LGHNA, CDR2 YSLEER. Trimming cost V 3 bases and J 4 bases; bases outside gene matches: 5.

The chain joins TRBV6-2 or TRBV6-3 to TRBJ2-3; D perhaps matches TRBD1 (6 bases). The CDR3 consists of 13 residues. Trimming cost V 6 bases and J 6 bases, with 13 bases left between them. CDR1 is MNHEY and CDR2 is SVGEGT in the germline V gene. CDR3 region: CASRSDRFDTQYF. The CDR3 DNA sequence: TGTGCCAGCAGATCAGACAGGTTTGATACGCAGTATTTT.

V usage is TRBV9 and J usage is TRBJ1-1; possible D gene TRBD1, 5 bases. This CDR3 is built from 14 residues. Trimming shortened V by 2 bases and J by 4 bases, and 12 bases separated the two germline ends. Per the germline V gene, CDR1 is SGDLS and CDR2 is YYNGEE. The CDR3, as DNA: TGTGCCAGCAGCGTTGAGGACACGTTCACTGAAGCTTTCTTT. Amino acids: CASSVEDTFTEAFF.

This clonotype was observed a single time. The chain combines TRBV28 with TRBJ1-4; D might be TRBD1 (5 bases). The germline gives CDR1 MDHEN, CDR2 SYDVKM. The CDR3 is 11 residues long. The V and J ends lost 10 bases and 6 bases respectively, with 9 bases between them. The CDR3 sequence is CAIWGHEKLFF. CDR3 bases: TGTGCCATCTGGGGCCATGAAAAACTGTTTTTT.

This clonotype turned up a few times. V usage is TRBV21-1 and J usage is TRBJ2-1; no check of the table's D call, TRBD2, against the DNA was made. TRBV21-1 is flagged as a pseudogene. CDR3 length equals 17 residues. The CDR3 DNA sequence: TGTGCCAGCAGCAAGACCGGGACTAGCGGGAACTACAATGAGCAGTTCTTC. It translates to CASSKTGTSGNYNEQFF.

This clonotype has more than one count but fewer than ten. This rearrangement joins TRBV5-1 to TRBJ2-1, with 7 bases fitting TRBD2. Trimming took 0 bases from V and 5 from J; bases not matched to a gene: 14. The germline gives CDR1 SGHRS, CDR2 YFSETQ. CDR3 length: 18 residues. The CDR3 nucleotides are TGCGCCAGCAGCTTGGCCGGAGTAAGCGGGGTACTTCACAATGAGCAGTTCTTC. It yields the protein CASSLAGVSGVLHNEQFF. Looking up the rest from reference TRBV5-1 and TRBJ2-1 gives the full variable domain: KAGVTQTPRYLIKTRGQQVTLSCSPISGHRSVSWYQQTPGQGLQFLFEYFSETQRNKGNFPGRFSGRQFSNSRSEMNVSTLELGDSALYLCASSLAGVSGVLHNEQFFGPGTRLTVL.

This chain links TRBV5-1 with TRBJ2-5; a possible D gene is TRBD1 (6 bases). The ends were cut back, 4 bases at V and 4 bases at J, with 14 bases in the middle. This CDR3 spans 14 amino acids. Germline V gives CDR1 SGHRS, CDR2 YFSETQ. The CDR3 nucleotides read TGCGCCAGCAGCGCCAGACAGGCGCGAGAGACCCAGTACTTC. Translation gives CASSARQARETQYF.

The chain employs TRBV12-3 or TRBV12-4 and TRBJ2-1; tentatively, D is TRBD2 (5 bases). The CDR3 length is 18 residues. V shed 1 base and J shed 3 bases, with 19 bases lying between them. Here the CDR3 DNA reads TGTGCCAGCAGTTTAGTAAAATCGGGGAGTAGACACTACAATGAGCAGTTCTTC. Residues: CASSLVKSGSRHYNEQFF.

The genes are TRBV5-4 and TRBJ2-5; the D is unclear. The J call may be wrong; the DNA end is better matched by TRBJ2-7. CDR1 is SGHNT, CDR2 YYREEE, per germline (reference sequence). The CDR3 is 12 amino acids. Here the CDR3 DNA reads TGTGCCAGCAGCTTGAAGGGTTTCGAGCAGTACTTC. Protein sequence: CASSLKGFEQYF.